A selection of T cell receptor beta chains follows, all from one sample in a study of vaccination and CD4 T cells after COVID-19. MiXCR was run by TCRdb on the PCR reads, yielding one entry per CDR3 protein. The sample shows some 28,000 distinct CDR3 sequences, roughly 50% of them seen only once. Material: CD4+ T cells from blood, obtained about 7 months after SARS-CoV-2 vaccination. Every receptor here comes from a human donor who had recovered from COVID-19. CDR3s include the opening cysteine and the closing phenylalanine or tryptophan. The D gene is left open where the match is weak. Some rows have no size entry. The others give once, few or many, or a class for an expanded clone.

D gene	clone size	V gene	J gene	CDR3 DNA	CDR3 protein
-	-	TRBV20-1	TRBJ1-1	TGCAGTGCTAGGGAGGGAAACATGAACACTGAAGCTTTCTTT	CSAREGNMNTEAFF
-	-	TRBV24-1	TRBJ1-2	TGTGCCACCAGTGATTCCGGACACCTCTATGGCTACACCTTC	CATSDSGHLYGYTF
-	-	TRBV7-3	TRBJ1-6	TGTGCCAGCAGCTTAAGCGGGCCTAATTCACCCCTCCACTTT	CASSLSGPNSPLHF
-	-	TRBV4-1	TRBJ2-7	TGCGCCAGCAGCCAGGAACTCCTATACGAGCAGTACTTC	CASSQELLYEQYF
-	-	TRBV12-3/TRBV12-4	TRBJ2-1	TGTGCCAGCAGTCTCTCCCTCGTGCGGGGTTCCTACAATGAGCAGTTCTTC	CASSLSLVRGSYNEQFF
-	-	TRBV7-2	TRBJ2-2	TGTGCCAGCAGCTACAACACCGGGGAGCTGTTTTTT	CASSYNTGELFF
-	-	TRBV20-1	TRBJ2-1	TGCAGCGTTGCCGGACTGGGGTACAATGAGCAGTTCTTC	CSVAGLGYNEQFF
-	few	TRBV20-1	TRBJ1-6	TGCAGTGCGCTGCCCGACAGGATCTCCTATAATTCACCCCTCCACTTT	CSALPDRISYNSPLHF
TRBD1	-	TRBV7-3	TRBJ2-6	TGTGCCAGCAGCTCCCAACCCGGGACAGGGTCTGGGGCCAACGTCCTGACTTTC	CASSSQPGTGSGANVLTF
TRBD1	-	TRBV7-9	TRBJ1-1	TGTGCCAGCAGCAGATACAGGGGTCAGGAGACTGAAGCTTTCTTT	CASSRYRGQETEAFF
-	-	TRBV6-4	TRBJ2-1	TGTGCCAGCAGTGACTCGTTTGAGGCTGAGCAGTTCTTC	CASSDSFEAEQFF
-	few	TRBV20-1	TRBJ1-6	TGCAGTGCTAGAGAGAGAGGACAATATAATTCACCCCTCCACTTT	CSARERGQYNSPLHF
-	few	TRBV20-1	TRBJ2-7	TGCAGTGCCAGCAGAGGGGAGCAGTACTTC	CSASRGEQYF
-	few	TRBV28	TRBJ2-7	TGTGCCAGCTCGGCCTGGGGCTTTGAGCAGTACTTC	CASSAWGFEQYF
TRBD1	once	TRBV6-2/TRBV6-3	TRBJ2-7	TGTGCCAGCAGTGGACCCGGGACAGGGTTCTACGAGCAGTACTTC	CASSGPGTGFYEQYF
-	-	TRBV27	TRBJ2-7	TGTGCCAGCAGTTTACCGGGGACCTACGAGCAGTACTTC	CASSLPGTYEQYF
-	-	TRBV7-9	TRBJ2-7	TGTGCCAGCAGCCCGACGCTGGGCAGAAGCTCCTACGAGCAGTACTTC	CASSPTLGRSSYEQYF
TRBD2	few	TRBV7-3	TRBJ2-1	TGTGCCAGCAGCTTGAGCGGGGGTAGCTCCTACAATGAGCAGTTCTTC	CASSLSGGSSYNEQFF
-	once	TRBV5-4	TRBJ2-5	TGTGCCAGCAGCTTGATGCCTGGCCCCCAAGAGACCCAGTACTTC	CASSLMPGPQETQYF
-	few	TRBV10-2	TRBJ1-1	TGCGCCAGCAGTGGTGGTGTGAACACTGAAGCTTTCTTT	CASSGGVNTEAFF
TRBD1	-	TRBV7-9	TRBJ2-7	TGTGCCAGCAGCTTACAGGGGGCTGGCTACGAGCAGTACTTC	CASSLQGAGYEQYF
TRBD2	-	TRBV20-1	TRBJ2-7	TGCAGTGCGCTACTAGCGGGAGTAGGCTACGAGCAGTACTTC	CSALLAGVGYEQYF
-	few	TRBV20-1	TRBJ1-1	TGCAGTGCTAGAACGCCGGTAGGGGCGAACACTGAAGCTTTCTTT	CSARTPVGANTEAFF
TRBD2	few	TRBV7-2	TRBJ2-7	TGTGCCAGCAGCTTAGGCGGGAGGGCCTACGAGCAGTACTTC	CASSLGGRAYEQYF
-	-	TRBV7-2	TRBJ2-3	TGTGCCAGCAGCCCCTCAGTAACCCCAGATACGCAGTATTTT	CASSPSVTPDTQYF
-	-	TRBV28	TRBJ1-5	TGTGCCAGCAGGAGGACTTATAGCAATCAGCCCCAGCATTTT	CASRRTYSNQPQHF
-	few	TRBV20-1	TRBJ2-7	TGCAGTGCTAGAGGGGTATTAGTCGGCGAGCAGTACTTC	CSARGVLVGEQYF
TRBD1	-	TRBV27	TRBJ1-2	TGTGCCACCACAAAGACCGGGACAGGGGTCGGCTACACCTTC	CATTKTGTGVGYTF
-	-	TRBV20-1	TRBJ2-1	TGCAGTGCGAGGGGGGCCAATGAGCAGTTCTTC	CSARGANEQFF
-	-	TRBV6-1	TRBJ1-2	TGTGCCAGCAGTGAGCTCCAAGAGAGCTATGGCTACACCTTC	CASSELQESYGYTF
-	few	TRBV2	TRBJ2-5	TGTGCCGGCCGCAAGGGGGGAGGGGCAGAGACCCAGTACTTC	CAGRKGGGAETQYF
TRBD1	few	TRBV10-3	TRBJ1-2	TGTGCCATCAGTGAGCAGGACAGGGGCCACTATGGCTACACCTTC	CAISEQDRGHYGYTF
-	-	TRBV7-3	TRBJ1-1	TGTGCCAGCAGCCTACAGATGAACACTGAAGCTTTCTTT	CASSLQMNTEAFF
-	-	TRBV7-8	TRBJ2-3	TGTGCCAGCAGCTTATGGCGGCTAGAGGGGGCAGATACGCAGTATTTT	CASSLWRLEGADTQYF
-	-	TRBV20-1	TRBJ2-3	TGCAGTGCTAGAGATCCGGAGGGCACAGATACGCAGTATTTT	CSARDPEGTDTQYF
-	once	TRBV21-1	TRBJ1-2	TGTGCCAGCATCCGTATGAACGGTGATATGGCTGGCTACACCTTC	CASIRMNGDMAGYTF
TRBD1	-	TRBV19	TRBJ1-6	TGTGCCAGTAGTATCCCGGGACAGAGTAATTCACCCCTCCACTTT	CASSIPGQSNSPLHF
-	-	TRBV7-9	TRBJ2-7	TGTGCCAGCAGCTTTCAGACCTACGAGCAGTACTTC	CASSFQTYEQYF
-	-	TRBV28	TRBJ2-1	TGTGCCAGCAGTAAGGAGCAATACAATGAGCAGTTCTTC	CASSKEQYNEQFF
-	-	TRBV28	TRBJ2-3	TGTGCCAGCAGTTTAGGTGGGCATACGCAGTATTTT	CASSLGGHTQYF
TRBD1	-	TRBV19	TRBJ1-2	TGTGCCAGTAGTATGCTTTACAGGGGCTCCTATGGCTACACCTTC	CASSMLYRGSYGYTF
-	-	TRBV6-5	TRBJ2-1	TGTGCCAGCAGTTACTTCCCAGCGGCAACCCCTAATAACAATGAGCAGTTCTTC	CASSYFPAATPNNNEQFF
TRBD2	-	TRBV20-1	TRBJ2-7	TGCAGTGCTAGAGATAGCGGGAAGCCTGCCTACGAGCAGTACTTC	CSARDSGKPAYEQYF
-	few	TRBV7-8	TRBJ2-7	TGTGCCAGCAGCTTTAAGGGTACCTACGAGCAGTACTTC	CASSFKGTYEQYF
TRBD1	-	TRBV7-2	TRBJ2-5	TGTGCCAGCAGCTTAGCGAACAGGGGGCGAATAGCGGATTTACAAGAGACCCAGTACTTC	CASSLANRGRIADLQETQYF
-	few	TRBV6-1	TRBJ2-3	TGTGCCAGCAGTGAAGCAATTAGCGGACGCACAGATACGCAGTATTTT	CASSEAISGRTDTQYF
TRBD2	-	TRBV4-2	TRBJ2-1	TGTGCCAGCAGCCAGCCGACTAGCGGGCGCAATGAGCAGTTCTTC	CASSQPTSGRNEQFF
-	-	TRBV14	TRBJ2-3	TGTGCCAGCAGCCAAGGTCCCGGTAGCACAGATACGCAGTATTTT	CASSQGPGSTDTQYF
TRBD2	few	TRBV6-1	TRBJ2-1	TGTGCCAGCAGTGCTAGCGGGAGGGACAATGAGCAGTTCTTC	CASSASGRDNEQFF
-	-	TRBV2	TRBJ1-2	TGTGCCAGCATAAGACAAACAGGGTTTCATGGCTACACCTTC	CASIRQTGFHGYTF
-	-	TRBV15	TRBJ2-3	TGTGCCACCAGCCACAGCTGGGGGGGCACAGATACGCAGTATTTT	CATSHSWGGTDTQYF
TRBD2	-	TRBV6-1	TRBJ2-7	TGTGCCAGCAGTCCCGTGGGAGGGAGAGCCGAGCAGTACTTC	CASSPVGGRAEQYF
TRBD1	-	TRBV5-4	TRBJ1-2	TGTGCCAGCAGCTCGGGACAGGGGGCGGGAGGCTACACCTTC	CASSSGQGAGGYTF
TRBD2	-	TRBV7-6	TRBJ2-1	TGTGCCAGCAGCTCCAGACTAGCGGGAGGGCCCCACAATGAGCAGTTCTTC	CASSSRLAGGPHNEQFF
-	few	TRBV7-9	TRBJ1-1	TGTGCCAGCAGCTTAATTGTATCAGTGAACACTGAAGCTTTCTTT	CASSLIVSVNTEAFF
-	-	TRBV7-2	TRBJ1-1	TGTGCCAGCAGTTTTAACCCTTTTGGGAACACTGAAGCTTTCTTT	CASSFNPFGNTEAFF
TRBD1	-	TRBV20-1	TRBJ1-2	TGCAGTGCTCAGACAGGGATTCTGGGCTACACCTTC	CSAQTGILGYTF